This entry lists 6 T cell receptor beta chains sequenced from one sample in a study of Graves' ophthalmopathy and Graves' hyperthyroidism. RNA transcripts were the template, and TCR beta CDR3 regions were amplified from them. HTBI primers were employed in first-round RT-PCR, then a second-round multiplex PCR followed. MiXCR, applied by TCRdb to the multiplex PCR reads, yields one record per CDR3 protein. The profile shows some 350,000 distinct CDR3 sequences, roughly 15% of them singletons. Sample: peripheral blood. Receptors were obtained from an adult woman with stable Graves' hyperthyroidism.

In this sample, this clonotype turned up many times. CDR3 loop: CASSLYASGYPYEQYF. The CDR3 region has the DNA TGTGCCAGCAGTTTATACGCTAGCGGTTACCCCTACGAGCAGTACTTC. J is TRBJ2-7 and V is TRBV28; TRBD2 matches 7 bases. The germline V gene has CDR1 MDHEN and CDR2 SYDVKM. The CDR3 totals 16 residues. With 1 base clipped from V and 2 bases from J, the junction kept 8 bases outside the gene matches.

In its sample, this clonotype was seen many times. This chain uses TRBV15 with TRBJ2-7; 9 nucleotides align to TRBD1. The V gene's germline CDR1 is LNHNV and CDR2 YYDKDF (reference sequence). This CDR3 region has 15 residues. J was trimmed by 2 bases and V by 6 bases; bases with no gene match: 8. The CDR3 coding sequence is TGTGCCACCAGGCATCATGGACAGGGGCCCTACGAGCAGTACTTC. This codes for CATRHHGQGPYEQYF.

This clonotype has ten or more counts. The rearrangement uses TRBV12-3 or TRBV12-4 and TRBJ2-5, with 9 bases aligning to TRBD1. Trimming removed 5 bases from V and 6 bases from J; junction bases left unmatched: 4. The CDR3 extends over 13 amino acids. The CDR3 sequence is CASSPQGAQTQYF. The CDR3 region has the DNA TGTGCCAGCAGTCCACAGGGGGCCCAGACCCAGTACTTC.

The rearrangement links TRBV28 to TRBJ2-7; D may be TRBD1 or TRBD2 (6 bases each). The CDR3 has 13 residues. V was clipped by 3 bases and J by 4 bases, with 10 bases between them. The germline CDR1 and CDR2 sequences are MDHEN and SYDVKM. The CDR3 DNA reads TGTGCCAGCAGTTTGGGGGGCTGGTACGAGCAGTACTTC. Protein product: CASSLGGWYEQYF.

This clonotype was counted many times. Sequence at one end of the junction differs from germline and may be a read error. V and J are TRBV12-3 or TRBV12-4 and TRBJ2-7; 9 positions agree with TRBD2. This CDR3 has 14 amino acids. The CDR3 DNA follows: TGTGCCAGCAGCTTAGCGGGAGTGGTCTACGAGCAGTACTTC. It encodes CASSLAGVVYEQYF.

This clonotype has more than one count but fewer than ten. The chain has TRBV4-1 and TRBJ1-5, with D maybe TRBD1 (5 bases). Trimming pared 0 bases from V and 2 bases from J, leaving 11 bases between. Germline-derived CDR1 and CDR2 are MGHRA and YSYEKL. CDR3 length: 16 amino acids. The CDR3 is CASSQDGTGGNQPQHF. The CDR3 region has the DNA TGCGCCAGCAGCCAAGATGGTACGGGGGGCAATCAGCCCCAGCATTTT.